The 30 T cell receptor beta chains presented below share a single source sample, sequenced in a study of T cells after posttransplantation cyclophosphamide. Sequencing used immunoSEQ multiplex PCR; TCRdb keeps in-frame clones, though not all of them. Altogether about 25,000 clones were found in the sample, and no singletons occur. Busulfan-fludarabine conditioning, marrow transplant, and cyclophosphamide on days +3 and +4 were administered. This material consisted of PBMCs, taken after allogeneic stem cell transplant with posttransplant cyclophosphamide. The receptors shown here come from a male patient in his late teens or twenties who received an allogeneic stem cell transplant from a related donor, was CMV-positive, and had no GVHD. Some of these T cells may belong to the graft donor.

This clone was detected ten times or more. The J gene is TRBJ2-3, the V gene TRBV5-1, with TRBD1 matching over 7 bases. The CDR3 runs to 13 residues. V dropped 2 bases and J dropped 5; count of bases not matched to a gene: 2. Per the germline V gene, CDR1 is SGHRS and CDR2 is YFSETQ. Here the CDR3 reads CASSFHRGDTQYF. The CDR3 DNA is TGCGCCAGCAGCTTCCACAGGGGAGATACGCAGTATTTT.

This clone was observed many times. V and J are TRBV28 and TRBJ2-7; 13 bases fit TRBD2. Germline CDR1 and CDR2: MDHEN and SYDVKM. The CDR3 covers 14 residues. The V segment lost 6 bases and the J segment 5 bases; nucleotides outside the gene matches: 4. The CDR3 nucleotides are TGTGCCAGCAGCCTCGGACTAGCGGGAGACGAGCAGTACTTC. It yields the protein CASSLGLAGDEQYF.

The table lists this clone with many counts. The chain uses TRBV28 and TRBJ2-5; the match to TRBD1 covers 7 bases. V lost 5 bases and J lost 3; bases outside the gene matches: 12. CDR1 MDHEN and CDR2 SYDVKM come from the germline V gene. The CDR3 is 16 residues long. The CDR3 protein is CASSTPMTGKEETQYF. CDR3 nucleotide sequence: TGTGCCAGCAGTACACCGATGACAGGGAAGGAAGAGACCCAGTACTTC.

By share, this clone ranks as medium-sized. This sequence joins TRBV5-1 and TRBJ2-7; possible D gene TRBD1, 5 bases. Trimming shortened V by 1 base and J by 0 bases, and 8 bases separated the two germline ends. The CDR3 spans 14 residues. Per germline, CDR1 SGHRS and CDR2 YFSETQ. CDR3 bases: TGCGCCAGCAGCTTGCAGGGAAGCTCCTACGAGCAGTACTTC. Amino acids: CASSLQGSSYEQYF.

The sample holds many counts of this clone. V is TRBV18 and J is TRBJ2-2; 7 bases align to TRBD2. After removal of 5 bases from V and 5 bases from J, the junction contained 8 bases not matched to a gene. CDR1 and CDR2 (germline): KGHSH, LQKENI. The length of the CDR3 is 15 residues. CDR3 loop: CASSSLEAGTGELFF. The CDR3 bases are TGTGCCAGCTCATCGCTAGAAGCGGGGACCGGGGAGCTGTTTTTT.

The table lists this clone with many counts. The chain joins TRBV7-2 to TRBJ1-1; no reliable D call. Deletions cut 2 bases from V and 1 base from J, with 11 bases between. From germline, CDR1 is SGHTA and CDR2 FQGNSA. The CDR3 length is 15 residues. CDR3 sequence: CASSLSWRGNTEAFF. CDR3 nucleotide sequence: TGTGCCAGCAGCTTAAGCTGGCGGGGGAACACTGAAGCTTTCTTT.

This clone was found many times. The rearrangement uses TRBV7-3 and TRBJ1-2, with TRBD1 identical over 9 bases. The CDR3 spans 13 residues. The ends lost 5 bases at V and 6 bases at J; junction bases unmatched: 4. Germline lookup yields CDR1 SGHTA and CDR2 FQGTGA. The CDR3 nucleotides read TGTGCCAGCAGCCCCGGGACAGGGAATGGCTACACCTTC. Translating gives CASSPGTGNGYTF. Full variable domain (rest looked up from reference TRBV7-3 and TRBJ1-2): GAGVSQTPSNKVTEKGKYVELRCDPISGHTALYWYRQSLGQGPEFLIYFQGTGAADDSGLPNDRFFAVRPEGSVSTLKIQRTERGDSAVYLCASSPGTGNGYTFGSGTRLTVV.

This clone was seen a few times. The rearrangement uses TRBV30 and TRBJ1-6; no reliable D call. Germline CDR1 reads GTSNPN; CDR2 reads SVGIG (reference sequence). Between the trimmed V and J ends, which lost 2 bases and 8 bases, there was a span of 13 bases. The CDR3 is made up of 14 amino acids. CDR3 residues: CAWSRRVWDSPLHF. CDR3 nucleotides: TGTGCCTGGAGTAGGAGGGTTTGGGATTCACCCCTCCACTTT.

This clone was seen many times. The chain has TRBV2 and TRBJ2-7; 8 bases align to TRBD2. CDR1 and CDR2 (germline): SNHLY, FYNNEI. V shed 10 bases, J shed 4 bases, and the junction held 9 bases outside the gene matches. The CDR3 contains 13 residues. CDR3 protein: CATGTSLVYEQYF. Here the CDR3 DNA reads TGTGCCACAGGGACTAGTCTTGTTTACGAGCAGTACTTC.

This clone was recorded many times. This chain links TRBV13 with TRBJ1-3; D may be TRBD1 (6 bases). The CDR3 totals 18 residues. Germline CDR1 is PRHDT and CDR2 is FYEKMQ (reference sequence). The V end was cut by 1 base, the J end by 0 bases, with 16 bases between. The CDR3 DNA is TGTGCCAGCAGCTTAGTAGGGGACACAGGCCACTCTGGAAACACCATATATTTT. It codes for CASSLVGDTGHSGNTIYF. Together with reference TRBV13 and TRBJ1-3, the CDR3 gives the full variable domain: AAGVIQSPRHLIKEKRETATLKCYPIPRHDTVYWYQQGPGQDPQFLISFYEKMQSDKGSIPDRFSAQQFSDYHSELNMSSLELGDSALYFCASSLVGDTGHSGNTIYFGEGSWLTVV.

This clone came up many times. The CDR3 nucleotides read TGTGCCAGCAGCTTGATGTCCCGGACAATTTACAATGAGCAGTTCTTC. Protein product: CASSLMSRTIYNEQFF. The V call is TRBV5-6, the J call TRBJ2-1; D might be TRBD1 (5 bases). The CDR3 extends over 16 amino acids. Germline CDR1 SGHDT, CDR2 YYEEEE. The V end lost 1 base, the J end lost 4 bases, and 15 bases lay between the germline ends.

This clone occurred a few times. The chain has TRBV15 and TRBJ2-5; 9 bases align to TRBD1. The V segment lost 2 bases and the J segment 2 bases; nucleotides outside the gene matches: 6. There are 16 residues in the CDR3. Germline assignment: CDR1 LNHNV and CDR2 YYDKDF (reference sequence). The CDR3 nucleotides are TGTGCCACCAGCAGATCCCGGGACAGGGTTCAAGAGACCCAGTACTTC. Translation gives CATSRSRDRVQETQYF. Drawing the rest from reference TRBV15 and TRBJ2-5, the complete variable domain is DAMVIQNPRYQVTQFGKPVTLSCSQTLNHNVMYWYQQKSSQAPKLLFHYYDKDFNNEADTPDNFQSRRPNTSFCFLDIRSPGLGDTAMYLCATSRSRDRVQETQYFGPGTRLLVL.

There are many counts of this clone. The chain employs TRBV6-5 and TRBJ2-7; the D gene is possibly TRBD1 (6 bases). Germline V CDR1 and CDR2: MNHEY, SVGAGI. V lost 6 bases, J lost 2 bases, and 14 bases lay in between. This CDR3 has 14 residues. The CDR3 DNA sequence: TGTGCCAGCAGCTCAGGGGTTCCTCCCTACGAGCAGTACTTC. This encodes CASSSGVPPYEQYF.

This clone was found many times. V and J are TRBV4-3 and TRBJ1-2, with D possibly matching TRBD1 (5 bases). Germline V gives CDR1 LGHNA, CDR2 YSLEER. The CDR3 consists of 16 residues. Trimming took 0 bases from V and 3 from J, leaving 14 bases between them. This CDR3 is CASSQEFAGRDYGYTF. The CDR3 nucleotides are TGCGCCAGCAGCCAAGAGTTCGCAGGGAGGGACTATGGCTACACCTTC.

This clone was counted ten times or more. The DNA for the CDR3 is TGCGCCAGCAGTGCGGCGGGCTCCTACGAGCAGTACTTC. It translates to CASSAAGSYEQYF. The chain links TRBV10-1 to TRBJ2-7, with a possible D match to TRBD2 (5 bases). Germline-derived CDR1 and CDR2 are WNHNN and SYGVQD (reference sequence). The CDR3 is made up of 13 amino acids. V gave up 4 bases and J gave up 0 bases, with 7 bases separating them.

This clone has at least ten counts. The chain recombines TRBV6-5 with TRBJ2-7, with 7 positions matching TRBD1. There are 15 residues in the CDR3. Trimming cost V 0 bases and J 1 base; bases outside gene matches: 3. Germline CDR1 MNHEY, CDR2 SVGAGI. The DNA of the CDR3 is TGTGCCAGCAGTTACTCCCGGGACAGATCCTACGAGCAGTACTTC. Residues: CASSYSRDRSYEQYF.

This clone was recorded at least ten times. This chain's CDR3 is CASSYYGEQFF. CDR3 nucleotide sequence: TGTGCCAGCAGTTACTACGGTGAGCAGTTCTTC. This chain connects TRBV6-5 to TRBJ2-1; D unresolved. The V end was cut by 1 base, the J end by 9 bases, with 4 bases between. This CDR3 contains 11 residues. Germline V lookup: CDR1 MNHEY, CDR2 SVGAGI.

This clone was counted ten times or more. This rearrangement joins TRBV19 to TRBJ2-5, with 9 bases identical to TRBD1. CDR1 and CDR2 from the germline V gene are LNHDA and SQIVND (reference sequence). V dropped 5 bases and J dropped 4; count of bases not matched to a gene: 5. The CDR3 has 14 amino acids. The CDR3 reads CASSHGTGRETQYF. In DNA, the CDR3 is TGTGCCAGTAGTCACGGGACAGGGAGAGAGACCCAGTACTTC.

This clone was seen many times. The chain carries TRBV7-2 and TRBJ2-3; 8 nucleotides align to TRBD2. The junction had 3 bases not matched to a gene; V was cut back by 3 bases and J by 4 bases. The CDR3 extends over 14 amino acids. The V gene's germline CDR1 is SGHTA and CDR2 FQGNSA. The CDR3 DNA is TGTGCCAGCAGCTTCGGCGGGAGGTCAGATACGCAGTATTTT. Protein product: CASSFGGRSDTQYF.

This clone occurred many times. The chain has TRBV29-1 and TRBJ2-7, with a weak D call TRBD1 (6 bases). Trimming left V 4 bases short and J 2 bases short, with 12 bases between. The CDR3 runs 13 residues. Per germline, CDR1 SQVTM and CDR2 ANQGSEA. The CDR3 nucleotides read TGCAGCGTTGCAAGGACAGCCACCTACGAGCAGTACTTC. Translating it yields CSVARTATYEQYF.

This clone came up many times. V usage is TRBV4-1 and J usage is TRBJ2-1, with a weak D call TRBD2 (7 bases). CDR3 size: 14 residues. V was trimmed by 1 base and J by 6 bases, leaving 10 bases between them. From germline, CDR1 is MGHRA and CDR2 YSYEKL. The CDR3 spells CASSQVGGGNEQFF. As DNA, the CDR3 is TGCGCCAGCAGCCAAGTGGGAGGGGGCAATGAGCAGTTCTTC.

This clone appeared many times. CDR3 region: CASSPNFNSGGAYNEQFF. The CDR3 DNA sequence: TGTGCCAGCAGCCCCAACTTTAATAGCGGGGGGGCCTACAATGAGCAGTTCTTC. The V and J genes are TRBV11-2 and TRBJ2-1; 11 nucleotides align to TRBD2. Germline assignment: CDR1 SGHAT and CDR2 FQNNGV. This CDR3 spans 18 amino acids. V was clipped by 5 bases and J by 2 bases; unmatched bases: 11.

This clone was recorded at least ten times. The chain joins TRBV14 to TRBJ1-2; unclear D gene. V was cut by 0 bases and J by 4 bases, with 18 bases left in between. Germline CDR1 is SGHDN and CDR2 is FVKESK. The CDR3 sequence is 17 residues long. CDR3 in amino acids: CASSQEDRRDGLYGYTF. The CDR3 DNA sequence: TGTGCCAGCAGCCAAGAAGACCGCCGTGATGGACTCTATGGCTACACCTTC.

In this sample, this clone turned up many times. V and J are TRBV27 and TRBJ1-5; the D is unclear. The CDR3 is 12 residues long. Germline-derived CDR1 and CDR2 are MNHEY and SMNVEV (reference sequence). Trimming cost V 5 bases and J 2 bases, with 4 bases left between them. The DNA of the CDR3 is TGTGCCAGCAGTACTGGCAATCAGCCCCAGCATTTT. It yields the protein CASSTGNQPQHF.

Remarks on this clone: The germline gene is not matched at one end of the junction; a read error may be the cause. The identical CDR3 is also encoded by other nucleotide sequences in the sample. The rearrangement uses TRBV7-3 and TRBJ2-3, with a tentative D call TRBD2 (5 bases). Germline CDR1 is SGHTA and CDR2 is FQGTGA. This CDR3 is 18 amino acids long. The CDR3 bases are TGTGCCAGCAGCCCTAGGGCGGTCGGAGCGGCCCGCACGGATACGCAGTATTTT. This sequence encodes CASSPRAVGAARTDTQYF.

This clone was detected many times. The chain has TRBV14 and TRBJ2-3; possible D gene TRBD2, 6 bases. Germline V gene lookup returns CDR1 SGHDN and CDR2 FVKESK. The germline V and J ends were trimmed by 4 bases and 7 bases, with 9 bases remaining between them. This CDR3 comprises 12 residues. The DNA of the CDR3 is TGTGCCAGCAGCCCAGCGGGCTATACGCAGTATTTT. Translating it yields CASSPAGYTQYF. Full variable domain (outside the CDR3, taken from reference TRBV14 and TRBJ2-3): EAGVTQFPSHSVIEKGQTVTLRCDPISGHDNLYWYRRVMGKEIKFLLHFVKESKQDESGMPNNRFLAERTGGTYSTLKVQPAELEDSGVYFCASSPAGYTQYFGPGTRLTVL.

This clone came up many times. V usage is TRBV4-1 and J usage is TRBJ1-5; D is ambiguous. Germline V gene sequence: CDR1 MGHRA, CDR2 YSYEKL. The V and J ends lost 4 bases and 0 bases respectively, with 10 bases between them. The length of the CDR3 is 15 residues. CDR3 in DNA: TGCGCCAGCAGCCCTGCACACCTTAGCAATCAGCCCCAGCATTTT. This codes for CASSPAHLSNQPQHF.

This clone has a count of ten or more. The genes are TRBV10-3 and TRBJ1-3; unclear D gene. Germline V CDR1 and CDR2: ENHRY, SYGVKD. This CDR3 has 14 amino acids. Deletions cut 8 bases from V and 0 bases from J, with 11 bases between. The CDR3 nucleotides read TGTGCCATCGGTTTTGGAGCCTCTGGAAACACCATATATTTT. Its protein product is CAIGFGASGNTIYF.

There are many counts of this clone. The rearrangement links TRBV5-1 to TRBJ2-1; TRBD1 aligns across 8 bases. J was trimmed by 5 bases and V by 4 bases; bases with no gene match: 8. The CDR3 consists of 15 residues. The germline V gene encodes CDR1 SGHRS and CDR2 YFSETQ. CDR3 in DNA: TGCGCCAGCAGCCCCGGACAGGGAGATAACAATGAGCAGTTCTTC. As protein: CASSPGQGDNNEQFF. The full variable domain, rest sourced from reference TRBV5-1 and TRBJ2-1, is KAGVTQTPRYLIKTRGQQVTLSCSPISGHRSVSWYQQTPGQGLQFLFEYFSETQRNKGNFPGRFSGRQFSNSRSEMNVSTLELGDSALYLCASSPGQGDNNEQFFGPGTRLTVL.

The sample holds many counts of this clone. The chain employs TRBV6-4 and TRBJ2-7; tentative D call: TRBD1 (6 bases). The CDR3 length is 14 residues. CDR1 and CDR2 from the germline V gene are MRHNA and SNTAGT. V lost 5 bases to trimming and J lost 4 bases, with 15 bases between them. As DNA, the CDR3 is TGTGCCAGCAGTACCGGGACACCCGCGTACGAGCAGTACTTC. It yields the protein CASSTGTPAYEQYF.